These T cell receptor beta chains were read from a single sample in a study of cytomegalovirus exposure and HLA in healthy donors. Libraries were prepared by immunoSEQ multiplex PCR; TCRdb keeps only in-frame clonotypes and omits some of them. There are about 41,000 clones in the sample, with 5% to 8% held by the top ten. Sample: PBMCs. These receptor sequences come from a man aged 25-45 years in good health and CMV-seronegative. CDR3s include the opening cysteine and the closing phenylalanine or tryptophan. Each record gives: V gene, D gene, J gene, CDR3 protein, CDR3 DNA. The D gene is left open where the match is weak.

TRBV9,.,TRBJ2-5,CASSFTVSAETQYF,TGTGCCAGCAGCTTTACAGTTTCAGCCGAGACCCAGTACTTC
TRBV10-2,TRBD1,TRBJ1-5,CASSEMDRVNQPQHF,TGCGCCAGCAGTGAGATGGACAGGGTAAATCAGCCCCAGCATTTT
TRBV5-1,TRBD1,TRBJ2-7,CASSWDRGRGEQYF,TGCGCCAGCAGCTGGGACAGGGGGCGCGGGGAGCAGTACTTC
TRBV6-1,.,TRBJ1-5,CASSISSSNQPQHF,TGTGCCAGCAGTATATCGTCTAGCAATCAGCCCCAGCATTTT
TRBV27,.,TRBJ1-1,CASTSGFGAEAFF,TGTGCCAGCACCTCAGGGTTTGGTGCTGAAGCTTTCTTT
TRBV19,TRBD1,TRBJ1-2,CASREVDRVGGYTF,TGTGCCAGTAGGGAGGTCGACAGGGTAGGCGGCTACACCTTC
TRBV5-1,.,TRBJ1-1,CASQATRGGTEDFF,TGCGCCAGCCAGGCGACCCGGGGGGGCACTGAAGATTTCTTT
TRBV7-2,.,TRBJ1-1,CASSLGRQAKTEAFF,TGTGCCAGCAGCTTAGGCCGACAGGCAAAGACTGAAGCTTTCTTT
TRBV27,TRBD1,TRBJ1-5,CASSRWTGADPSNQPQHF,TGTGCCAGCAGCCGATGGACAGGAGCCGATCCCAGCAATCAGCCCCAGCATTTT
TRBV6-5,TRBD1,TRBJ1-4,CASSSGTGEEKLFF,TGTGCCAGCAGTTCCGGGACAGGGGAAGAAAAACTGTTTTTT
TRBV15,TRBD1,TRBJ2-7,CATSMGTGDYEQYF,TGTGCCACCAGCATGGGGACAGGCGACTACGAGCAGTACTTC
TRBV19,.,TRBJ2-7,CASRNSYEQYF,TGTGCCAGTAGAAACAGCTACGAGCAGTACTTC
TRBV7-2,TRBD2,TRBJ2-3,CASSLAPSGGATDTQYF,TGTGCCAGCAGCTTAGCGCCCAGCGGGGGGGCTACAGATACGCAGTATTTT
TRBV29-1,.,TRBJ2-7,CSVTTVSSYEQYF,TGCAGCGTTACGACAGTAAGCTCCTACGAGCAGTACTTC
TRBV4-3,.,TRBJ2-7,CASSQGLSAYEQYF,TGCGCCAGCAGCCAAGGCCTTAGCGCCTACGAGCAGTACTTC
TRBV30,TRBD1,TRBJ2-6,CAWTKGADGANVLTF,TGTGCCTGGACTAAGGGGGCTGATGGGGCCAACGTCCTGACTTTC
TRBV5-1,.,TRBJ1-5,CASSTPQPQHF,TGCGCCAGCAGTACACCACAGCCCCAGCATTTT
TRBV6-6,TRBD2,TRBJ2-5,CASSPGGGGQTQYF,TGTGCCAGCAGCCCTGGGGGGGGAGGGCAGACCCAGTACTTC
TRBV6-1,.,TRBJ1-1,CASSESRQAEAFF,TGTGCCAGCAGTGAATCCCGACAAGCTGAAGCTTTCTTT
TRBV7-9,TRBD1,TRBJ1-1,CASSQGTGNTEAFF,TGTGCCAGCAGCCAAGGGACAGGCAACACTGAAGCTTTCTTT